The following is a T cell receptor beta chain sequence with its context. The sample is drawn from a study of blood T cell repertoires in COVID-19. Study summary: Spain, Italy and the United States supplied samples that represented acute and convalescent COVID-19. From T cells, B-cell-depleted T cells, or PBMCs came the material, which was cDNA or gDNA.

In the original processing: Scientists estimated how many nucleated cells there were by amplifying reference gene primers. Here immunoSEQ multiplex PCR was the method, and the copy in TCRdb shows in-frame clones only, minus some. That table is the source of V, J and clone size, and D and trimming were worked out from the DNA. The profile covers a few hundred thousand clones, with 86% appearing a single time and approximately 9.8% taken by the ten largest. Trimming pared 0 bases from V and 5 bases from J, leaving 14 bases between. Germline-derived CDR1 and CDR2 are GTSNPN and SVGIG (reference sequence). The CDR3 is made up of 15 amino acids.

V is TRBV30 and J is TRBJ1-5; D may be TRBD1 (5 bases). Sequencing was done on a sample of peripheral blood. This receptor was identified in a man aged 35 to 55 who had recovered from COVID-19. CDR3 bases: TGTGCCTGGAGTGTTTTGGCAGGGCATGATCAGCCCCAGCATTTT. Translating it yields CAWSVLAGHDQPQHF.